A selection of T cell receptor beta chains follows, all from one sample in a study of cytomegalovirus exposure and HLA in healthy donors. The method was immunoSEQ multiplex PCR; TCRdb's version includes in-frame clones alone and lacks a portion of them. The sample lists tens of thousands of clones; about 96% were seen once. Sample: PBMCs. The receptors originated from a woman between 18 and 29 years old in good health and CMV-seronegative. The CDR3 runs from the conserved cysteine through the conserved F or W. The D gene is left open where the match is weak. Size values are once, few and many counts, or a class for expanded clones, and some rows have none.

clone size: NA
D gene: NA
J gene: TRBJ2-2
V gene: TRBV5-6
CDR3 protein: CASSLADVRVAGELFF
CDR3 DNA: TGTGCCAGCAGCTTGGCCGACGTCCGGGTAGCCGGGGAGCTGTTTTTT

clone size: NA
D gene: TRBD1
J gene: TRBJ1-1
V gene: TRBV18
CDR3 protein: CASSPGQGYTEAFF
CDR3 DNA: TGTGCCAGCTCACCGGGACAGGGTTACACTGAAGCTTTCTTT

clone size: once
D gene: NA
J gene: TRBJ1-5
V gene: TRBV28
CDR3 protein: CASSDDYRGGGSVQPQHF
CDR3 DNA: TGTGCCAGCAGTGATGATTATAGAGGGGGGGGGAGTGTTCAGCCCCAGCATTTT

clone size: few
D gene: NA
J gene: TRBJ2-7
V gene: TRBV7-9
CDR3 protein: CASSPGTPGGYEQYF
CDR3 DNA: TGTGCCAGCAGCCCTGGGACACCGGGGGGCTACGAGCAGTACTTC

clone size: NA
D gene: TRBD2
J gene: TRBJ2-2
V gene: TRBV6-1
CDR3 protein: CASSDWGLADTGELFF
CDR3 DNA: TGTGCCAGCAGTGACTGGGGACTAGCGGACACCGGGGAGCTGTTTTTT

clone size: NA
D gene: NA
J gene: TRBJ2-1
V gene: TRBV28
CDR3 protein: CASSLSVAVEYNEQFF
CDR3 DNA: TGTGCCAGCAGTTTATCGGTTGCCGTGGAGTACAATGAGCAGTTCTTC

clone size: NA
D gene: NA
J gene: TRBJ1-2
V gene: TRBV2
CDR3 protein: CASKIGPPDRNGYTF
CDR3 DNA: TGTGCCAGCAAAATCGGACCCCCAGACAGGAATGGCTACACCTTC

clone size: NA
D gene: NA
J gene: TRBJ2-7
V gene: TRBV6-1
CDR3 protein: CASRGRPYEQYF
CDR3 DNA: TGTGCCAGCAGGGGCAGGCCCTACGAGCAGTACTTC

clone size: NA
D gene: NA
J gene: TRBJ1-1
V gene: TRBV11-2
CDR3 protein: CASSLDLSEAFF
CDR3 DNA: TGTGCCAGCAGCTTAGATTTGAGTGAAGCTTTCTTT

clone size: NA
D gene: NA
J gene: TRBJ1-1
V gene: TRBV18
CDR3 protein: CASSPTPRDTEAFF
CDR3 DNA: TGTGCCAGCTCACCAACCCCGCGGGACACTGAAGCTTTCTTT

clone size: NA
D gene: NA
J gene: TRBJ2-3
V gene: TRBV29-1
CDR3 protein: CSVHLTVTSTDTQYF
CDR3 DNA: TGCAGCGTACATCTGACAGTCACTAGCACAGATACGCAGTATTTT

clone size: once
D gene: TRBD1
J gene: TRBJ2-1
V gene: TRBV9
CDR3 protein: CASSVASPGQGADKQFF
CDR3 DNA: TGTGCCAGCAGCGTAGCTTCGCCGGGACAGGGGGCGGATAAGCAGTTCTTC

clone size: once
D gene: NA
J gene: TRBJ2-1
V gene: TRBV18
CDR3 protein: CASSPSKTGTSYNEQFF
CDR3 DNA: TGTGCCAGCTCACCGAGCAAGACAGGGACTTCCTACAATGAGCAGTTCTTC

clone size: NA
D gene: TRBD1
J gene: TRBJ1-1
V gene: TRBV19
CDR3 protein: CASSNRGPNTEAFF
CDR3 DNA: TGTGCCAGTAGCAACAGGGGGCCCAACACTGAAGCTTTCTTT

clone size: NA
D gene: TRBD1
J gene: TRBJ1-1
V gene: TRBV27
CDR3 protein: CASSSKGGTEAFF
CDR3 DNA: TGTGCCAGCAGTTCGAAAGGGGGCACAGAAGCTTTCTTT

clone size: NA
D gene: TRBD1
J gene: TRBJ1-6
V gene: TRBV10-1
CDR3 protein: CASGQGQNSPLHF
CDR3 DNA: TGCGCCAGCGGACAGGGGCAGAATTCACCCCTCCACTTT

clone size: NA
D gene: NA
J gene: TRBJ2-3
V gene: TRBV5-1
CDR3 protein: CASSSNSGRDTQYF
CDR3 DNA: TGCGCCAGCAGCTCGAACAGTGGGAGGGATACGCAGTATTTT

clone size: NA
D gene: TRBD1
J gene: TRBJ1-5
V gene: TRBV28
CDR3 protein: CASSPGQGKYSNQPQHF
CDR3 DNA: TGTGCCAGCAGTCCTGGACAGGGGAAGTATAGCAATCAGCCCCAGCATTTT

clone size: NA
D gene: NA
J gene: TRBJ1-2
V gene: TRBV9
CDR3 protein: CASSAGGGGNAGYTF
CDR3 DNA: TGTGCCAGCAGCGCGGGGGGTGGGGGGAATGCTGGCTACACCTTC

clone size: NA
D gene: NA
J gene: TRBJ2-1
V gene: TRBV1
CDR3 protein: CTSSHFPRSSYNEQFF
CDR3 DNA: TGCACCAGCAGCCATTTTCCCAGAAGCTCCTACAATGAGCAGTTCTTC

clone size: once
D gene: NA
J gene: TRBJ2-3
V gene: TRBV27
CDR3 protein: CASSLQRLSTDTQYF
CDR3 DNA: TGTGCCAGCAGTCTCCAGCGGCTTAGCACAGATACGCAGTATTTT

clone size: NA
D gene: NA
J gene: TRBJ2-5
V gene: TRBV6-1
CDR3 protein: CASKRRGSQETQYF
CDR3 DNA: TGTGCCAGTAAAAGGAGGGGTTCCCAAGAGACCCAGTACTTC

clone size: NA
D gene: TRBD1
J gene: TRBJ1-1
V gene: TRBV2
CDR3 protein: CASSEGGQGDTEAFF
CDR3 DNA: TGTGCCAGCAGTGAAGGGGGACAGGGCGACACTGAAGCTTTCTTT

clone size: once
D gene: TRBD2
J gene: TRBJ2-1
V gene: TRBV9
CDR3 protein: CASSVSSGTYNEQFF
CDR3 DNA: TGTGCCAGCAGCGTAAGTAGCGGGACCTACAATGAGCAGTTCTTC

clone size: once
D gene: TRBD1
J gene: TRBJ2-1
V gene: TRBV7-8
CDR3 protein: CASSRIRGQGHNEQFF
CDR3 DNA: TGTGCCAGCAGCCGCATTAGGGGACAGGGGCACAATGAGCAGTTCTTC

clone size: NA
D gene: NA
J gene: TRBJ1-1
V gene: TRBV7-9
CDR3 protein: CASSRLVTEAFF
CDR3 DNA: TGTGCCAGCAGTAGACTGGTCACTGAAGCTTTCTTT

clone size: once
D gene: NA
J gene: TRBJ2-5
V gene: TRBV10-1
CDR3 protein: CASSDFDGVQETQYF
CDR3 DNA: TGCGCCAGCAGTGATTTCGACGGGGTACAAGAGACCCAGTACTTC

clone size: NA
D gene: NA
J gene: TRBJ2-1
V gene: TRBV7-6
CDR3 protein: CASSYGSGAEQFF
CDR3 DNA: TGTGCCAGCAGCTATGGATCGGGAGCCGAGCAGTTCTTC

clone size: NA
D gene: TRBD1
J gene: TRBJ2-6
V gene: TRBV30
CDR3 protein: CAWTRDRVGGGANVLTF
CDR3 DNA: TGTGCCTGGACCCGGGACAGGGTGGGTGGAGGGGCCAACGTCCTGACTTTC

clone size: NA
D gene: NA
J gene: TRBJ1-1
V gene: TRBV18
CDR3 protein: CASSPQELLNTEAFF
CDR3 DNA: TGTGCCAGCTCACCACAAGAGTTATTGAACACTGAAGCTTTCTTT

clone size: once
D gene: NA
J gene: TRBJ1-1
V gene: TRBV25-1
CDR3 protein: CASSDSAVPGDTEAFF
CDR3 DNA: TGTGCCAGCAGTGACTCCGCCGTTCCGGGGGACACTGAAGCTTTCTTT

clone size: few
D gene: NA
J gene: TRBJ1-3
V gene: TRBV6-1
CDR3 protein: CASSATGSGNTIYF
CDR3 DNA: TGTGCCAGCAGTGCGACAGGCTCTGGAAACACCATATATTTT

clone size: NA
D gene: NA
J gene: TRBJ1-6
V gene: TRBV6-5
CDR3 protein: CASNGAGQNSPLHF
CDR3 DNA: TGTGCCAGCAACGGCGCAGGGCAGAATTCACCCCTCCACTTT

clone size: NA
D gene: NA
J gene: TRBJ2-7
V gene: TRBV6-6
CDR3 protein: CASSYSGLNSYEQYF
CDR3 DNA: TGTGCCAGCAGTTACTCGGGACTGAACTCCTACGAGCAGTACTTC

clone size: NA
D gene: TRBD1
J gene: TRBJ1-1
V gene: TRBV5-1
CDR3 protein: CASSYGTGAPVEAFF
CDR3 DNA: TGCGCCAGCAGCTATGGGACAGGGGCCCCAGTGGAAGCTTTCTTT

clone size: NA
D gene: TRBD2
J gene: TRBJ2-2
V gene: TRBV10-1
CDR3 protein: CASSSKLASGELFF
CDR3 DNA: TGCGCCAGCAGCTCAAAACTAGCGTCCGGGGAGCTGTTTTTT

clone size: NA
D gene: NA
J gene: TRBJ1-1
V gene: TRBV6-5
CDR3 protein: CASSYSTGHTEAFF
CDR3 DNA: TGTGCCAGCAGTTACTCGACAGGTCACACTGAAGCTTTCTTT

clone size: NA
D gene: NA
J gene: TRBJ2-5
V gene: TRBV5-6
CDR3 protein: CASSFRGETQYF
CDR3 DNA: TGTGCCAGCAGCTTTCGGGGAGAGACCCAGTACTTC

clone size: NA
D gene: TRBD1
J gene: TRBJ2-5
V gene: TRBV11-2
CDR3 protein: CASSLLGTGTQETQYF
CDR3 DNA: TGTGCCAGCAGCTTATTAGGGACAGGGACCCAAGAGACCCAGTACTTC

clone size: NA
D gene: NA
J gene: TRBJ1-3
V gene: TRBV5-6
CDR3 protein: CASASHRERLSGNTIYF
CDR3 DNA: TGTGCCAGCGCATCCCATCGGGAACGTCTCTCTGGAAACACCATATATTTT

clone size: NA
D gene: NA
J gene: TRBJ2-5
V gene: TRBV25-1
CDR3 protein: CASSAVVSQETQYF
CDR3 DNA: TGTGCCAGCAGTGCGGTGGTCTCCCAAGAGACCCAGTACTTC

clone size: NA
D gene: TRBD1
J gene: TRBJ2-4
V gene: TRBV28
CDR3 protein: CASSLLDRGLENIQYF
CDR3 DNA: TGTGCCAGCAGTTTACTCGACAGGGGGTTGGAAAACATTCAGTACTTC

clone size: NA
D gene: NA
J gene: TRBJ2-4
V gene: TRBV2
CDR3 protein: CASSAGGRNIQYF
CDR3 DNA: TGTGCCAGCAGTGCCGGGGGACGGAACATTCAGTACTTC

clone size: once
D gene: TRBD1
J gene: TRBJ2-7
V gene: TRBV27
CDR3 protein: CASSLGTGGLLAYEQYF
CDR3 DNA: TGTGCCAGCAGTTTGGGGACAGGGGGCTTACTAGCCTACGAGCAGTACTTC

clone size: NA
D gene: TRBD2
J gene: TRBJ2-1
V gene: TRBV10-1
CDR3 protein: CASSDFLSGSLPFF
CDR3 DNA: TGCGCCAGCAGTGATTTTTTAAGCGGGAGTCTCCCGTTCTTC

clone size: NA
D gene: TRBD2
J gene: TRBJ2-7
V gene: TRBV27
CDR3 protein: CASMFSGRASHEQYF
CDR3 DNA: TGTGCCAGCATGTTTAGCGGGAGGGCCTCCCACGAGCAGTACTTC

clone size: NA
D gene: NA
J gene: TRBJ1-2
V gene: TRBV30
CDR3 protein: CAWRAGQRAGGYTF
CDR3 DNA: TGTGCCTGGAGAGCGGGACAAAGAGCGGGGGGCTACACCTTC

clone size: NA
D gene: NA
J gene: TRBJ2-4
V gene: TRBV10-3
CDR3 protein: CAISYGTAGIDIQYF
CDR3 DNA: TGTGCCATCAGTTACGGGACAGCGGGTATTGACATTCAGTACTTC

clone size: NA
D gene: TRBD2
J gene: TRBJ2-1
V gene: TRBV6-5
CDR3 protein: CASSGWGEGYEQFF
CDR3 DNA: TGTGCCAGCAGTGGTTGGGGGGAGGGATATGAGCAGTTCTTC

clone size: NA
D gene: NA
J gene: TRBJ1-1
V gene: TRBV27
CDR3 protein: CASNYLPQGREAFF
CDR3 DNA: TGTGCCAGCAACTATCTCCCACAGGGAAGGGAAGCTTTCTTT

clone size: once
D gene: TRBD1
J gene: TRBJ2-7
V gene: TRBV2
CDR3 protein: CASSVGQVIHEQYF
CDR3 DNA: TGTGCCAGCAGTGTGGGACAGGTGATCCACGAGCAGTACTTC

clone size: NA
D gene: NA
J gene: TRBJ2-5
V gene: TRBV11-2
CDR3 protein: CASSLGGFQETQYF
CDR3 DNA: TGTGCCAGCAGCTTAGGAGGGTTCCAAGAGACCCAGTACTTC

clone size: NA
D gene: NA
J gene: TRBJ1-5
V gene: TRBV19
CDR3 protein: CASSIGSQPQHF
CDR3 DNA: TGTGCCAGTAGTATCGGGTCCCAGCCCCAGCATTTT

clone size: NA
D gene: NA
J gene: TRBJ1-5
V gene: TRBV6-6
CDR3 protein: CASRNQGTQPQHF
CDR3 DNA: TGTGCCAGCAGAAATCAGGGAACTCAGCCCCAGCATTTT

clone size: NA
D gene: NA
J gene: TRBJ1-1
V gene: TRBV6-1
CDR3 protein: CASSAGGGVEAFF
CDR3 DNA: TGTGCCAGCAGTGCGGGGGGTGGGGTTGAAGCTTTCTTT

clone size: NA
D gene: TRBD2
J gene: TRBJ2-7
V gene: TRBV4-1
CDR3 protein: CASSQEFGRPYEQYF
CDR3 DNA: TGCGCCAGCAGCCAAGAGTTCGGGAGGCCCTACGAGCAGTACTTC

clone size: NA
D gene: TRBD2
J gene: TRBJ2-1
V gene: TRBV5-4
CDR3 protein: CASSASSGSYNEQFF
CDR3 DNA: TGTGCCAGCAGCGCGTCTAGCGGGAGTTACAATGAGCAGTTCTTC

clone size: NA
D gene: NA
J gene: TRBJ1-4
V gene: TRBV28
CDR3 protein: CASSSDHTRREKLFF
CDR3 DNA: TGTGCCAGCAGTTCAGATCACACCCGGAGAGAAAAACTGTTTTTT

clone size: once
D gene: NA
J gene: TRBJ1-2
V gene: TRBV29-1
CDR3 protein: CSVIGESYGYTF
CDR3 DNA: TGCAGCGTCATCGGGGAGTCTTATGGATACACCTTC